This T cell receptor beta chain stems from a study of T cells in Graves' hyperthyroidism and ophthalmopathy. Overall study context: At the time of initial diagnosis and before any treatment, peripheral blood was collected.

This clonotype was seen more than once but under ten times. Its specificity is not known. General study findings and limits: The blood repertoire included most of the expanded thyroid clonotypes above 0.001.

Researchers amplified the TCR beta CDR3 regions from RNA transcripts. TCR CDR3 regions were first amplified by RT-PCR with HTBI primers. MiXCR was run by TCRdb on the multiplex PCR reads, yielding one entry per CDR3 protein. Of some 570,000 distinct CDR3 sequences detected, 15% to 20% appear once; the ten largest clones hold 17%. Disease lasting under 3 months, a NOSPECS grade of at least 4, and a Clinical Activity Score of at least 3 were features of the ophthalmopathy patients. Patients having uncontrolled infection, another autoimmune disease, pregnancy or lactation were not included. CDR1 and CDR2 from the germline V gene are MNHEY and SVGEGT. Trimming removed 4 bases from V and 5 bases from J; junction bases left unmatched: 5. This CDR3 region has 15 residues.

The clonotype comes from a woman between 18 and 29 years old with Graves' ophthalmopathy. The material sequenced was blood. The chain combines TRBV6-2 or TRBV6-3 with TRBJ2-2, with 9 positions matching TRBD1. CDR3 amino acids: CASSSLDRGTGELFF. The CDR3 coding sequence is TGTGCCAGCAGTTCTCTGGACAGGGGAACCGGGGAGCTGTTTTTT.